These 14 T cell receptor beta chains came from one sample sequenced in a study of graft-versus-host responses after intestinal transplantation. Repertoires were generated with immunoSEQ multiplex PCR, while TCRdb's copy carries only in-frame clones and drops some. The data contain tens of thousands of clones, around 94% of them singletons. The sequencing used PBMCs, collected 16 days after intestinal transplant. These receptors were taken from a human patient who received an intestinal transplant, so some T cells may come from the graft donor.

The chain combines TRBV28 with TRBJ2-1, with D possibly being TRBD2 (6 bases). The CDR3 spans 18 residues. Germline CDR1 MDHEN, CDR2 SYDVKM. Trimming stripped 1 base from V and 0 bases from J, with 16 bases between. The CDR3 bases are TGTGCCAGCAGTTTATACGAAGGGACTTCCAGCTCCTACAATGAGCAGTTCTTC. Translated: CASSLYEGTSSSYNEQFF.

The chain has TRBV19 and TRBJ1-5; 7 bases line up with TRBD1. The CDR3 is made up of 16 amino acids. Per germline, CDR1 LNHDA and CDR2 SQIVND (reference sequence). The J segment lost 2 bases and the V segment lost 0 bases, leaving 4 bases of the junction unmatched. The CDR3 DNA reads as TGTGCCAGTAGTATAGAAGGGGGCAAGGGCAATCAGCCCCAGCATTTT. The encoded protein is CASSIEGGKGNQPQHF.

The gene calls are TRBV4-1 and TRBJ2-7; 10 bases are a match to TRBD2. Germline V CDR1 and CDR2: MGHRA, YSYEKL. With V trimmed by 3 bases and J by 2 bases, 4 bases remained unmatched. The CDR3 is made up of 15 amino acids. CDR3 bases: TGCGCCAGCAGCCATAACAGCGGGAGGGCCTACGAGCAGTACTTC. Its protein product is CASSHNSGRAYEQYF.

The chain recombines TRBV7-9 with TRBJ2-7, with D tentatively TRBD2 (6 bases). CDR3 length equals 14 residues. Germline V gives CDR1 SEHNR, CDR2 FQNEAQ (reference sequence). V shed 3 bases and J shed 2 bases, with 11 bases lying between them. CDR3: CASSFGSGAYEQYF. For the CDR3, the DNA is TGTGCCAGCAGCTTCGGATCGGGGGCCTACGAGCAGTACTTC.

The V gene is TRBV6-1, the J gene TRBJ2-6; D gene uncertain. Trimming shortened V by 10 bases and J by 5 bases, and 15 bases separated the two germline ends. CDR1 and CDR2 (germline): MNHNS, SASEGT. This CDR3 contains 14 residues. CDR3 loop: CATLSPFRANVLTF. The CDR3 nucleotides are TGTGCCACGCTCAGCCCGTTCAGGGCCAACGTCCTGACTTTC.

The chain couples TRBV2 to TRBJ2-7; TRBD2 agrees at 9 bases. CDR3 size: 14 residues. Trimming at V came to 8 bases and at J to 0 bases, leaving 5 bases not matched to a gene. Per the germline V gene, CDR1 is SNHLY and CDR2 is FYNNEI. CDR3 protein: CASLAGVFSYEQYF. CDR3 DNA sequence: TGTGCCAGCTTAGCGGGAGTCTTCTCCTACGAGCAGTACTTC. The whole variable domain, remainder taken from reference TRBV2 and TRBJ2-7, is EPEVTQTPSHQVTQMGQEVILRCVPISNHLYFYWYRQILGQKVEFLVSFYNNEISEKSEIFDDQFSVERPDGSNFTLKIRSTKLEDSAMYFCASLAGVFSYEQYFGPGTRLTVT.

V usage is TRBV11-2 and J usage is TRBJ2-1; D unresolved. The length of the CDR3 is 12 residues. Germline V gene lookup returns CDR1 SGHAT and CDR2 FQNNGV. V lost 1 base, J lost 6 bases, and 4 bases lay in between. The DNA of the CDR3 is TGTGCCAGCAGCTTAGTTAGCAATGAGCAGTTCTTC. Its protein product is CASSLVSNEQFF. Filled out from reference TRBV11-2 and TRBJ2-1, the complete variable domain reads EAGVAQSPRYKIIEKRQSVAFWCNPISGHATLYWYQQILGQGPKLLIQFQNNGVVDDSQLPKDRFSAERLKGVDSTLKIQPAKLEDSAVYLCASSLVSNEQFFGPGTRLTVL.

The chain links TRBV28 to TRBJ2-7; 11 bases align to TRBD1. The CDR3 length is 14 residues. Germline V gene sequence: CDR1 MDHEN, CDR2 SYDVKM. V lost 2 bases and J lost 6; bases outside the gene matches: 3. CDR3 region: CASSLGTGGVEQYF. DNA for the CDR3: TGTGCCAGCAGTTTAGGGACAGGGGGGGTCGAGCAGTACTTC. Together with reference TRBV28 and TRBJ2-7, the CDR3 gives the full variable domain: DVKVTQSSRYLVKRTGEKVFLECVQDMDHENMFWYRQDPGLGLRLIYFSYDVKMKEKGDIPEGYSVSREKKERFSLILESASTNQTSMYLCASSLGTGGVEQYFGPGTRLTVT.

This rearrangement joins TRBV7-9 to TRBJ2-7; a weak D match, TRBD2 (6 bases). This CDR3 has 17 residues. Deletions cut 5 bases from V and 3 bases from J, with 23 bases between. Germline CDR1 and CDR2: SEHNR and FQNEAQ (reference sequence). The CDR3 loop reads CASSPFAGPRLGYEQYF. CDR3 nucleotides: TGTGCCAGCAGCCCATTTGCGGGACCGCGTTTGGGCTACGAGCAGTACTTC.

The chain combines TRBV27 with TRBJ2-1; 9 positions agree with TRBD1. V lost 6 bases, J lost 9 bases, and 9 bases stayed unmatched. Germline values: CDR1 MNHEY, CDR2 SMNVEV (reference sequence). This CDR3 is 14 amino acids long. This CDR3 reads CASSITGTGTEQFF. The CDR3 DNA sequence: TGTGCCAGCAGCATCACCGGGACAGGGACTGAGCAGTTCTTC.

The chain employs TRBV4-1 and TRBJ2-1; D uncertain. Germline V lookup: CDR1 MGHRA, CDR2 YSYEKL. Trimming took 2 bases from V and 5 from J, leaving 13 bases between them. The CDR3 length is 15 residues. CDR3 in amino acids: CASSQTPAPDNEQFF. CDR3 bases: TGCGCCAGCAGCCAAACCCCCGCTCCGGACAATGAGCAGTTCTTC.

The CDR3 spells CASRPLAGGHEQYF. CDR3 DNA: TGTGCCAGCAGGCCCCTCGCAGGGGGCCACGAGCAGTACTTC. The rearrangement joins TRBV27 to TRBJ2-7; 8 nucleotides match TRBD1. The germline V gene encodes CDR1 MNHEY and CDR2 SMNVEV (reference sequence). The CDR3 has 14 residues. V lost 6 bases and J lost 5; bases outside the gene matches: 9.

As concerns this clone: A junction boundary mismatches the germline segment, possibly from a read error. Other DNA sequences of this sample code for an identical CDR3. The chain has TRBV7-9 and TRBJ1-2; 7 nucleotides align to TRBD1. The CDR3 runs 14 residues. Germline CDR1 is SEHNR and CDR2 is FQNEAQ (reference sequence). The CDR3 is CASSLAQGIYGYTF. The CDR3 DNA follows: TGTGCCAGCAGCCTAGCACAGGGGATCTATGGCTACACCTTC.

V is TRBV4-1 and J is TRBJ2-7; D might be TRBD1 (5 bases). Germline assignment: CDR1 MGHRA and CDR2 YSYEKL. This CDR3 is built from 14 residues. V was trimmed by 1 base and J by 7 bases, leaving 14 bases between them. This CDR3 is CASSQGWGETEQYF. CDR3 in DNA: TGCGCCAGCAGCCAAGGTTGGGGCGAAACGGAGCAGTACTTC.